This T cell receptor beta chain originates from a study of T-cell memory formation after mild COVID-19. TCRdb recomputed calls from the 5' RACE reads with MiXCR, one row per CDR3 protein. The sample yields 500,000 to 600,000 distinct CDR3 sequences, roughly 18% seen once. This clonotype was picked up a small number of times. The sequence was collected from an adult woman who had mild COVID-19 (a few samples of this study predate the infection). Cell type and time point are not known. The sequencing sample was made of PBMCs or a T cell subset sorted from them (not recorded which).

CDR3 sequence: CASRLNRQGHEQYF. The CDR3 DNA follows: TGTGCCAGCAGACTGAATAGACAGGGCCACGAGCAGTACTTC. V usage is TRBV6-1 and J usage is TRBJ2-7; 7 positions agree with TRBD1. The CDR3 runs 14 residues. Germline values: CDR1 MNHNS, CDR2 SASEGT. J lost 5 bases, V lost 6 bases, and 10 bases had no gene match.